These 29 T cell receptor beta chains share one sample of origin, sequenced in a study of T cells after somatic rescue of genetic block. This table comes from immunoSEQ multiplex PCR, and its TCRdb copy is limited to in-frame clones, with some not included. The data show approximately 14,000 clones, with about 65% seen just once and around 26% held by the top ten. The specimen was peripheral blood mononuclear cells (PBMCs). The receptors shown here come from a man in his late teens or twenties.

The chain couples TRBV7-9 to TRBJ1-2; D is uncertain. There are 13 residues in the CDR3. Germline assignment: CDR1 SEHNR and CDR2 FQNEAQ (reference sequence). V was pared by 3 bases and J by 0 bases, with 5 bases between. The DNA of the CDR3 is TGTGCCAGCAGCTTCCTATCTAACTATGGCTACACCTTC. Translated: CASSFLSNYGYTF.

The J gene is TRBJ1-3, the V gene TRBV10-3, with D perhaps TRBD1 (5 bases). Per the germline V gene, CDR1 is ENHRY and CDR2 is SYGVKD. The V gene lost 10 bases and the J gene lost 3 bases, with 16 bases spanning the gap. The CDR3 totals 14 residues. CDR3 sequence: CATRRVGDGNTIYF. The CDR3 DNA reads TGTGCCACGAGGCGGGTAGGGGATGGAAACACCATATATTTT.

Judged by abundance, this clone is medium-sized. This chain connects TRBV2 to TRBJ2-2; the D call may be TRBD1 or TRBD2 (5 bases each). This CDR3 comprises 14 residues. Germline loops: CDR1 SNHLY, CDR2 FYNNEI. The V and J ends lost 7 bases and 6 bases respectively, with 15 bases between them. The CDR3 reads CASTPWVGAGELFF. The CDR3 DNA sequence: TGTGCCAGCACCCCCTGGGTGGGGGCCGGGGAGCTGTTTTTT.

The chain joins TRBV5-5 to TRBJ2-7; possible D gene TRBD1, 6 bases. The germline gives CDR1 SGHKS, CDR2 YYEKEE (reference sequence). The CDR3 is 16 amino acids. Trimming stripped 4 bases from V and 1 base from J, with 18 bases between. CDR3 in DNA: TGTGCCAGCAGCGACACCGACAGGTCGAGTTCCTACGAGCAGTACTTC. This gives the protein CASSDTDRSSSYEQYF. Filled out from reference TRBV5-5 and TRBJ2-7, the complete variable domain reads DAGVTQSPTHLIKTRGQQVTLRCSPISGHKSVSWYQQVLGQGPQFIFQYYEKEERGRGNFPDRFSARQFPNYSSELNVNALLLGDSALYLCASSDTDRSSSYEQYFGPGTRLTVT.

The chain carries TRBV19 and TRBJ1-5; TRBD1 might be the D (5 bases). Germline V gene lookup returns CDR1 LNHDA and CDR2 SQIVND (reference sequence). This CDR3 has 15 amino acids. V was pared by 8 bases and J by 8 bases, with 22 bases between. The CDR3 bases are TGTGCCAGTGGCCCCTCTCCGGGACTTAGAAAGCCCCAGCATTTT. As protein: CASGPSPGLRKPQHF.

The chain links TRBV10-3 to TRBJ2-1; D is tentatively TRBD1 or TRBD2 (6 bases each). The CDR3 totals 16 residues. Trimming removed 2 bases at V and 6 bases at J, with 17 bases between. CDR1 and CDR2 from the germline V gene are ENHRY and SYGVKD. The CDR3 here is CAISELGAGLGNEQFF. CDR3 nucleotides: TGTGCCATCAGTGAGCTGGGGGCGGGGTTAGGCAATGAGCAGTTCTTC.

The chain combines TRBV6-5 with TRBJ2-1, with TRBD1 matching 7 bases. The trim removed 0 bases at V and 6 bases at J, leaving 5 bases unmatched. The CDR3 consists of 15 residues. In germline, CDR1 is MNHEY, CDR2 SVGAGI. The DNA of the CDR3 is TGTGCCAGCAGTTACTCCGACAGGGTAGGCAATGAGCAGTTCTTC. Its protein product is CASSYSDRVGNEQFF.

J is TRBJ2-7 and V is TRBV11-2; TRBD2 matches at 8 bases. Per the germline V gene, CDR1 is SGHAT and CDR2 is FQNNGV. With 6 bases clipped from V and 1 base from J, the junction kept 11 bases outside the gene matches. There are 16 residues in the CDR3. The CDR3, as DNA: TGTGCCAGCAGAAAGCGGCTAGCGGGCGTATCCTACGAGCAGTACTTC. Translation: CASRKRLAGVSYEQYF.

The chain carries TRBV7-3 and TRBJ2-1; D perhaps matches TRBD1 (6 bases). The germline V gene encodes CDR1 SGHTA and CDR2 FQGTGA. The CDR3 contains 16 residues. V lost 5 bases to trimming and J lost 1 base, with 15 bases between them. CDR3 amino acids: CASSPYRVGSYNEQFF. The CDR3 bases are TGTGCCAGCAGCCCCTACAGGGTTGGATCCTACAATGAGCAGTTCTTC.

In its sample, this clone ranks as medium-sized. The gene calls are TRBV27 and TRBJ2-7; 15 nucleotides match TRBD2. Germline CDR1 and CDR2: MNHEY and SMNVEV (reference sequence). This CDR3 is 16 amino acids long. Trimming cost V 5 bases and J 6 bases; bases outside gene matches: 8. The CDR3 DNA is TGTGCCAGCAGTCTAGTCCCGGGACTAGCGGGAGGCGAGCAGTACTTC. Translation: CASSLVPGLAGGEQYF.

The rearrangement uses TRBV5-6 and TRBJ1-5, with D unclear. The CDR3 has 15 residues. Germline V gene sequence: CDR1 SGHDT, CDR2 YYEEEE. Trimming shortened V by 1 base and J by 6 bases, and 14 bases separated the two germline ends. The CDR3 coding sequence is TGTGCCAGCAGCTTGAGGGCAGGCGGATCTCAGCCCCAGCATTTT. As protein: CASSLRAGGSQPQHF. The full variable domain, its missing parts supplied by reference TRBV5-6 and TRBJ1-5, is DAGVTQSPTHLIKTRGQQVTLRCSPKSGHDTVSWYQQALGQGPQFIFQYYEEEERQRGNFPDRFSGHQFPNYSSELNVNALLLGDSALYLCASSLRAGGSQPQHFGDGTRLSIL.

This clone was recorded only once. J is TRBJ1-2 and V is TRBV7-6, with D perhaps matching TRBD1 (6 bases). V was clipped by 1 base and J by 5 bases, with 14 bases between them. Per germline, CDR1 SGHVS and CDR2 FNYEAQ. CDR3 length: 15 residues. CDR3 loop: CASSLVVDRFYGYTF. In DNA, the CDR3 is TGTGCCAGCAGCTTAGTGGTCGACAGGTTTTATGGCTACACCTTC.

This clone has a handful of counts. The chain is built from TRBV27 and TRBJ2-7, with D possibly TRBD2 on 6 matching bases. The length of the CDR3 is 15 residues. The germline V and J ends were trimmed by 6 bases and 1 base, with 16 bases remaining between them. The V gene's germline CDR1 is MNHEY and CDR2 SMNVEV (reference sequence). CDR3 sequence: CASRPGGVRSYEQYF. CDR3 in DNA: TGTGCCAGCAGGCCTGGCGGGGTCAGGTCCTACGAGCAGTACTTC.

The chain links TRBV9 to TRBJ2-2; perhaps TRBD1 as D (6 bases). Trimming shortened V by 0 bases and J by 5 bases, and 17 bases separated the two germline ends. This CDR3 is 17 amino acids long. The V gene's germline CDR1 is SGDLS and CDR2 YYNGEE. The CDR3, as DNA: TGTGCCAGCAGCGTAGGGTCTTGGCAGGGGTTGACCGGGGAGCTGTTTTTT. Its translation is CASSVGSWQGLTGELFF. Filled out from reference TRBV9 and TRBJ2-2, the complete variable domain reads DSGVTQTPKHLITATGQRVTLRCSPRSGDLSVYWYQQSLDQGLQFLIQYYNGEERAKGNILERFSAQQFPDLHSELNLSSLELGDSALYFCASSVGSWQGLTGELFFGEGSRLTVL.

V gene TRBV10-2 combines with J gene TRBJ1-4; 7 bases agree with TRBD1. This CDR3 is built from 17 residues. CDR1 is WSHSY and CDR2 is SAAADI in the germline V gene. With 0 bases clipped from V and 0 bases from J, the junction kept 4 bases outside the gene matches. CDR3 protein: CASSESQGLPTNEKLFF. The CDR3 DNA sequence: TGCGCCAGCAGTGAGTCACAGGGGCTCCCAACTAATGAAAAACTGTTTTTT.

The chain recombines TRBV25-1 with TRBJ2-1; D tentatively fits TRBD1 or TRBD2 (5 bases each). With 2 bases removed from V and 9 bases from J, the gap between germline ends came to 11 bases. CDR1 and CDR2 (germline): MGHDK, SYGVNS. This CDR3 is 13 amino acids long. CDR3 coding DNA: TGTGCCAGCAGTGAAAACGTGAGGGGTGAGCAGTTCTTC. It specifies CASSENVRGEQFF. The whole variable domain, filled in from reference TRBV25-1 and TRBJ2-1, reads EADIYQTPRYLVIGTGKKITLECSQTMGHDKMYWYQQDPGMELHLIHYSYGVNSTEKGDLSSESTVSRIRTEHFPLTLESARPSHTSQYLCASSENVRGEQFFGPGTRLTVL.

V usage is TRBV9 and J usage is TRBJ1-1; TRBD1 agrees at 8 bases. CDR3 length: 16 amino acids. Germline V gene data show CDR1 as SGDLS and CDR2 as YYNGEE. Trimming at V came to 0 bases and at J to 0 bases, leaving 4 bases not matched to a gene. The CDR3 region is CASSVVAGGMNTEAFF. CDR3 nucleotide sequence: TGTGCCAGCAGCGTAGTGGCAGGGGGCATGAACACTGAAGCTTTCTTT. The variable domain in full, with the rest retrieved from reference TRBV9 and TRBJ1-1, is DSGVTQTPKHLITATGQRVTLRCSPRSGDLSVYWYQQSLDQGLQFLIQYYNGEERAKGNILERFSAQQFPDLHSELNLSSLELGDSALYFCASSVVAGGMNTEAFFGQGTRLTVV.

The chain links TRBV10-2 to TRBJ2-7; TRBD1 matches at 9 bases. J was trimmed by 2 bases and V by 6 bases; bases with no gene match: 8. Germline lookup yields CDR1 WSHSY and CDR2 SAAADI. The CDR3 runs 15 residues. The CDR3 protein is CASSDSGTGTYEQYF. The CDR3 nucleotides read TGCGCCAGCAGCGACTCCGGGACAGGGACCTACGAGCAGTACTTC.

This clone was found once. The rearrangement joins TRBV10-3 to TRBJ2-7; 7 bases align to TRBD1. CDR1 is ENHRY and CDR2 is SYGVKD in the germline V gene. Trimming removed 3 bases from V and 2 bases from J; junction bases left unmatched: 4. The CDR3 has 14 amino acids. In DNA, the CDR3 is TGTGCCATCAGTGACTCGACAGGGACCTACGAGCAGTACTTC. It yields the protein CAISDSTGTYEQYF.

This chain connects TRBV7-9 to TRBJ1-5; no clear D. The CDR3 spans 12 residues. The V gene lost 4 bases and the J gene lost 4 bases, with 5 bases spanning the gap. Per the germline V gene, CDR1 is SEHNR and CDR2 is FQNEAQ (reference sequence). CDR3: CASSSANQPQHF. The DNA for the CDR3 is TGTGCCAGCAGCTCTGCAAATCAGCCCCAGCATTTT.

The V gene is TRBV11-2, the J gene TRBJ2-2; unclear D gene. Germline assignment: CDR1 SGHAT and CDR2 FQNNGV. The CDR3 spans 15 residues. V shed 1 base and J shed 3 bases, with 9 bases lying between them. The CDR3 loop is CASSLGLRDTGELFF. In DNA, the CDR3 is TGTGCCAGCAGCTTAGGACTTCGGGACACCGGGGAGCTGTTTTTT.

This clone has just one count. The genes are TRBV19 and TRBJ2-3; TRBD2 matches 7 bases. The germline V gene has CDR1 LNHDA and CDR2 SQIVND (reference sequence). The CDR3 consists of 14 residues. V lost 5 bases, J lost 5 bases, and 7 bases stayed unmatched. The CDR3 loop reads CASSPGLELDTQYF. The CDR3 bases are TGTGCCAGTAGTCCAGGACTAGAGTTAGATACGCAGTATTTT. Combining the CDR3 with reference TRBV19 and TRBJ2-3 gives the whole variable domain DGGITQSPKYLFRKEGQNVTLSCEQNLNHDAMYWYRQDPGQGLRLIYYSQIVNDFQKGDIAEGYSVSREKKESFPLTVTSAQKNPTAFYLCASSPGLELDTQYFGPGTRLTVL.

The rearrangement links TRBV2 to TRBJ2-1, with 9 bases lining up with TRBD2. This CDR3 has 15 amino acids. Germline trimming cut 6 bases from V and 7 bases from J; bases unmatched to any gene: 10. Germline values: CDR1 SNHLY, CDR2 FYNNEI. CDR3 DNA sequence: TGTGCCAGCAGCAGGCCCTCTAGCGGGGCTAATGAGCAGTTCTTC. Encoded protein: CASSRPSSGANEQFF.

The J gene is TRBJ1-6, the V gene TRBV7-8; tentatively, D is TRBD1 (5 bases). Trimming cost V 4 bases and J 1 base, with 14 bases left between them. Per germline, CDR1 SGHVS and CDR2 FQNEAQ. This CDR3 has 17 amino acids. CDR3 protein: CASSSNPQGSYNSPLHF. The CDR3 nucleotides are TGTGCCAGCAGCTCTAACCCCCAGGGTTCCTATAATTCACCCCTCCACTTT.

This chain links TRBV5-1 with TRBJ1-4; 8 positions agree with TRBD1. J was trimmed by 8 bases and V by 0 bases; bases with no gene match: 6. The CDR3 totals 15 residues. CDR1 and CDR2 from the germline V gene are SGHRS and YFSETQ. This CDR3 reads CASSLAAGGFEKLFF. The CDR3 nucleotides are TGCGCCAGCAGCTTGGCGGCAGGGGGCTTCGAAAAACTGTTTTTT.

The chain employs TRBV7-9 and TRBJ2-6; TRBD1 aligns across 9 bases. Germline CDR1 and CDR2: SEHNR and FQNEAQ (reference sequence). CDR3 length: 15 amino acids. J gave up 0 bases and V 9 bases, and 3 bases lay outside the gene matches. CDR3 nucleotide sequence: TGTGCCAGTAGACAGGGGGTCTCTGGGGCCAACGTCCTGACTTTC. Amino acid sequence: CASRQGVSGANVLTF.

The V gene is TRBV27, the J gene TRBJ2-3; possible D gene TRBD2, 6 bases. Per germline, CDR1 MNHEY and CDR2 SMNVEV (reference sequence). Trimming took off 6 bases at V and 3 bases at J, with 13 bases between the two ends. This CDR3 is built from 14 residues. The CDR3 DNA is TGTGCCAGCAGCTGGAGGGCCGCAACAGATACGCAGTATTTT. Translating it yields CASSWRAATDTQYF.

This chain links TRBV18 with TRBJ1-4; maybe TRBD1 (5 bases). Germline CDR1 reads KGHSH; CDR2 reads LQKENI. The CDR3 runs to 14 residues. Trimming shortened V by 1 base and J by 2 bases, and 5 bases separated the two germline ends. The CDR3 nucleotides are TGTGCCAGCTCACCACAGGGGACTAATGAAAAACTGTTTTTT. This sequence encodes CASSPQGTNEKLFF.

The rearrangement uses TRBV11-2 and TRBJ2-7, with a possible D match to TRBD1 (6 bases). CDR3 length: 17 amino acids. Germline loops: CDR1 SGHAT, CDR2 FQNNGV. V lost 6 bases to trimming and J lost 1 base, with 22 bases between them. This chain's CDR3 is CASSETRQGPISYEQYF. The CDR3 DNA reads as TGTGCCAGCAGTGAAACCCGGCAGGGGCCTATTTCCTACGAGCAGTACTTC. Looking up the rest from reference TRBV11-2 and TRBJ2-7 gives the full variable domain: EAGVAQSPRYKIIEKRQSVAFWCNPISGHATLYWYQQILGQGPKLLIQFQNNGVVDDSQLPKDRFSAERLKGVDSTLKIQPAKLEDSAVYLCASSETRQGPISYEQYFGPGTRLTVT.